The 3 T cell receptor beta chains reported below all come from one sample, sequenced in a study of shared clonotypes between healthy human individuals. Naive CD8 populations comprised CD45RO-negative cells positively selected for CCR7, excluding terminally differentiated effector memory CD45RA+ cells. Profiled with immunoSEQ multiplex PCR; TCRdb holds only in-frame clones, not every one. The data contain hundreds of thousands of clones, about 95% of them seen just once; the ten biggest clones take up over 0.095%. Sequenced input: naive CD8+ T cells sorted from blood. The receptor source for this set is a woman younger than 45 in good health.

Details on this clone: The same CDR3 is also encoded by other DNA sequences in this sample. The chain has TRBV13 and TRBJ2-7; D remains unclear. V dropped 4 bases and J dropped 2 bases, with 9 bases sitting between them. Germline loops: CDR1 PRHDT, CDR2 FYEKMQ (reference sequence). The CDR3 runs to 13 residues. CDR3 in DNA: TGTGCCAGCAGCTCCGGACGGGCCTACGAGCAGTACTTC. This codes for CASSSGRAYEQYF.

The V gene is TRBV21-1, the J gene TRBJ2-2. TRBV21-1 is described as a pseudogene. The CDR3 is 13 residues long. CDR3 protein: CASSGQNTGELFF. The CDR3, as DNA: TGTGCCAGCAGCGGTCAGAACACCGGGGAGCTGTTTTTT.

The chain links TRBV28 to TRBJ2-5; D is possibly TRBD1 (6 bases). This CDR3 has 17 amino acids. The germline CDR1 and CDR2 sequences are MDHEN and SYDVKM. V gave up 2 bases and J gave up 0 bases, with 16 bases separating them. The CDR3 spells CASSLIPGTTYQETQYF. In DNA, the CDR3 is TGTGCCAGCAGTTTAATCCCCGGGACAACGTACCAAGAGACCCAGTACTTC.